This paragraph covers one TCR beta chain sequence. The antigen is unknown. This table comes from immunoSEQ multiplex PCR, and its TCRdb copy is limited to in-frame clones, with some not included. The data contain approximately 19,000 clones, 81% of them singletons. The CDR3 is made up of 13 amino acids. Germline V gives CDR1 KGHSH, CDR2 LQKENI. Trimming removed 1 base from V and 7 bases from J, with 11 bases in between. This entry comes from a study of T cells in tumors after PD-1 blockade. Whole-study context: Either cemiplimab 350 mg every 2 weeks or pembrolizumab 200 mg every 3 weeks was given. A subset received ongoing vismodegib 150 mg daily alongside anti-PD-1 therapy.

General study findings and limits: Around 45% of tumor TCR clonotypes were also found in blood.

The sequenced sample was PBMCs, obtained after anti-PD-1 therapy. The sequence was obtained from a human donor with advanced basal cell or squamous cell carcinoma (not recorded which). The chain uses TRBV18 and TRBJ2-7; D is unclear. This CDR3 is CASSPLKGWEQYF. The CDR3 region has the DNA TGTGCCAGCTCACCACTCAAGGGCTGGGAGCAGTACTTC.